Sequencing of this T cell receptor beta chain was carried out in a study of shared clonotypes between healthy human individuals (dated by TCRdb to 2020 to 2021). For context, the study as a whole: The cohort comprised two women and a few men aged 18 to 49 years. To increase sequencing depth and limit assay-specific biases, TCR repertoire library preparation and sequencing were carried out by different laboratories using diverse techniques. Leukapheresis yielded between about 0.94 and 9.5 billion PBMCs per donor. The study deeply sequenced blood TCR repertoires of five healthy adults to estimate repertoire size and the extent of clonotype sharing between individuals.

TCR CDR3 regions were amplified from genomic DNA by multiplex PCR using the deep immunoSEQ assay. Extracted genomic DNA from each cell subset was distributed evenly across all wells of several immunoSEQ 96-well plates, and each plate was treated as a replicate. For unsorted PBMC, each replicate PCR was loaded with about 300 ng genomic DNA, equivalent to 25,000 to 35,000 T cell genomes. Ten immunoSEQ deep assay plates were used to sequence unsorted PBMC genomic DNA. Purified libraries were quantified with a Qubit 3.0 fluorometer, sized on a Bioanalyzer 2100, and re-quantified with the KAPA Library Quantification kit. A separate single-read 150-cycle Illumina NextSeq 550 flow cell was used to sequence each immunoSEQ 96-well plate. Processing in the source paper ran as follows. Because the immunoSEQ output held only junctional sequences and lacked quality scores, the filtering could not match the filtering applied to full-length reads. Sequences were annotated with PyIR, a Python wrapper for IgBLAST v1.9, using IMGT germline references to assign V/J genes and CDR3. Reads were removed for weak V/J assignments (E-value above 1e-6), missing CDR3, stop codons, out-of-frame junctions, or ambiguous translated residues. A V3J clonotype was defined by an identical inferred V gene, J gene, and CDR3 amino acid sequence. The percentage overlap between two repertoires was calculated by dividing the number of shared unique clonotypes by the size of the smaller repertoire. Richness of each repertoire was evaluated using RTK rarefaction, the Chao1 estimator, and Recon v2.1 estimates of unobserved clonotypes. TCRdb holds this immuneACCESS table with in-frame rearrangements only. Some clones are missing; in checked studies, unresolved V genes explain under half, and the rest has no known cause. The V and J calls and clone size come from that table; D and trimming were worked out from the DNA. This sample has approximately 470,000 clones in its table, and 81% of those were observed once. Of the sample, roughly 13% is held by the ten largest clones.

As to this clone: Its antigen remains undetermined. No much larger clonotype is one base removed from it; base qualities were not supplied.

Donors were healthy HIV-negative adults with no recently reported acute infections or vaccinations. Only Caucasian adults living in Nashville, Tennessee, USA were represented among the donors. For unsorted samples, around 90 million PBMCs were counted, and genomic DNA was extracted using the QIAamp DNA Blood Mini kit. Blood was obtained by leukapheresis, after which PBMCs were separated by Ficoll-Histopaque density gradient centrifugation and cryopreserved in liquid nitrogen vapor phase. The CDR3 covers 13 residues, taking in both the cysteine and the phenylalanine. The entry retains the CDR3 DNA only, 39 bases that are in frame from base 1. The germline V gene encodes CDR1 SNHLY and CDR2 FYNNEI. The junction carries 16 bases between V and J, which are trimmed by 10 bases and 6 bases respectively. What the authors observed across the whole study: Sampling was limited to blood, and TCR repertoires in tissue likely differ from TCR repertoires in blood. Because the study included a small number of donors, the genetic and exposure-history diversity represented was limited. Based on pairwise subsampling, the degree of clonotype sharing among donors was expected to be affected by sequencing depth.

The sequenced material came from PBMCs. The receptor comes from a middle-aged woman in good health. Some clones in this sample may be carry-over from other donors' samples. The receptor chain draws on TRBV2 and TRBJ1-5, with TRBD1 tentatively as D gene (6 bases match). The sequenced DNA: TGTGCCACGGTTGGACAGCAAGGTCAGCCCCAGCATTTT. It translates as CATVGQQGQPQHF.